This is a list of T cell receptor beta chains from one sample in a study of shared clonotypes between healthy human individuals. The data were produced by immunoSEQ multiplex PCR, yet TCRdb's version contains in-frame clones alone and is incomplete. The sample lists some 480,000 clones; 79% were seen once. What was sequenced was PBMCs. The receptors come from a woman in her thirties or forties in good health. Some clones in this sample may be carry-over from other donors' samples. The conserved cysteine and the conserved F or W are not part of the CDR3 here. Fields, in order: J gene, V gene, CDR3 protein.

J gene: TRBJ2-1
V gene: TRBV27
CDR3 protein: ASSGSGRYNEQF

J gene: TRBJ1-5
V gene: TRBV28
CDR3 protein: ASSLGGTNQPQH

J gene: TRBJ1-6
V gene: TRBV28
CDR3 protein: ASGSRFN

J gene: TRBJ1-5
V gene: TRBV7-4
CDR3 protein: ASSLRTGGEPQH

J gene: TRBJ2-3
V gene: TRBV28
CDR3 protein: ASRGGRAHTDTQY

J gene: TRBJ2-3
V gene: TRBV11-3
CDR3 protein: ASSSVGSDTQY

J gene: TRBJ2-7
V gene: TRBV2
CDR3 protein: ASQRDGTAYEQY

J gene: TRBJ1-5
V gene: TRBV2
CDR3 protein: ASSETLSAQPQH

J gene: TRBJ1-1
V gene: TRBV5-4
CDR3 protein: ASSWDLRGGTEAF

J gene: TRBJ2-1
V gene: TRBV27
CDR3 protein: ASSQQQGFANNEQF

J gene: TRBJ2-1
V gene: TRBV28
CDR3 protein: ASSFFSRVSGMGEQF

J gene: TRBJ2-7
V gene: TRBV20-1
CDR3 protein: SAGRPGQY

J gene: TRBJ2-1
V gene: TRBV10-2
CDR3 protein: ASSEQGARNEQF

J gene: TRBJ2-7
V gene: TRBV5-6
CDR3 protein: ASTRGTVDEQY

J gene: TRBJ2-7
V gene: TRBV30
CDR3 protein: AWSGPGHTIRQY

J gene: TRBJ1-5
V gene: TRBV19
CDR3 protein: ASSTNTGGNQPQH

J gene: TRBJ2-1
V gene: TRBV2
CDR3 protein: ARGGGGGEYNEQF

J gene: TRBJ2-3
V gene: TRBV28
CDR3 protein: ASSTQLDTQY

J gene: TRBJ1-5
V gene: TRBV27
CDR3 protein: ASSAGTPEGNQPQH

J gene: TRBJ2-3
V gene: TRBV12-5
CDR3 protein: ASGSGLAGTTDTQY

J gene: TRBJ2-7
V gene: TRBV28
CDR3 protein: ASSFNRGSYEQY

J gene: TRBJ2-6
V gene: TRBV29-1
CDR3 protein: SVELPNLSGANVLT

J gene: TRBJ1-5
V gene: TRBV7-6
CDR3 protein: ASSLTDDQPQH

J gene: TRBJ2-3
V gene: TRBV5-4
CDR3 protein: ASRGAGGRTDTQY

J gene: TRBJ2-3
V gene: TRBV6-1
CDR3 protein: ASKAAGDSQY

J gene: TRBJ2-7
V gene: TRBV6-5
CDR3 protein: ASSPGIAGAYEQY

J gene: TRBJ2-5
V gene: TRBV27
CDR3 protein: ASSQLPPTAKETQY

J gene: TRBJ2-3
V gene: TRBV11-2
CDR3 protein: ASSFLARKTQY